The 28 T cell receptor beta chains in this list originate from one sample, sequenced in a study of CD8 T cells in Susac syndrome. A quantity of about 0.5 to 1 ug RNA underwent reverse transcription using random hexamers. MiXCR was run by TCRdb on the immunoSEQ multiplex PCR reads, yielding one entry per CDR3 protein. The sample has over 200,000 distinct CDR3 sequences, approximately 95% seen once. Source material: CD4+ T cells from PBMCs. Every receptor here comes from a human donor with multiple sclerosis.

The J gene is TRBJ1-4, the V gene TRBV7-9; no clear D. Looked up from germline, CDR1 is SEHNR and CDR2 is FQNEAQ (reference sequence). Trimming took off 6 bases at V and 8 bases at J, with 13 bases between the two ends. CDR3 length: 13 residues. The CDR3, as DNA: TGTGCCAGCAGGCCGGCTCGGCTGGAAAAACTGTTTTTT. Its protein product is CASRPARLEKLFF.

The chain links TRBV29-1 to TRBJ2-3; possible D gene TRBD2, 6 bases. The ends were cut back, 2 bases at V and 2 bases at J, with 14 bases in the middle. The CDR3 spans 15 residues. From germline, CDR1 is SQVTM and CDR2 ANQGSEA. The CDR3 spells CSVEPGTLFTDTQYF. In nucleotides, the CDR3 is TGCAGCGTTGAACCAGGGACTCTTTTCACAGATACGCAGTATTTT.

V and J are TRBV20-1 and TRBJ2-3; D gene ambiguous. The CDR3 sequence is 11 residues long. The V gene lost 0 bases and the J gene lost 14 bases, with 12 bases spanning the gap. CDR1 is DFQATT and CDR2 is SNEGSKA in the germline V gene (reference sequence). The CDR3 is CSAREHTRRYF. CDR3 bases: TGCAGTGCTAGAGAGCACACTCGGAGGTATTTT.

There are a few counts of this clonotype. V usage is TRBV12-3 or TRBV12-4 and J usage is TRBJ2-3; D remains unclear. Trimming cost V 1 base and J 2 bases, with 1 base left between them. The CDR3 is 12 residues long. The CDR3 sequence: CASSLDTDTQYF. In nucleotides, the CDR3 is TGTGCCAGCAGTTTAGACACAGATACGCAGTATTTT.

The J gene is TRBJ2-5, the V gene TRBV9; D is undetermined. Trimming cost V 4 bases and J 4 bases, with 17 bases left between them. Germline CDR1 is SGDLS and CDR2 is YYNGEE. The CDR3 loop spans 15 amino acids. The CDR3 is CASSPILTGGETQYF. DNA for the CDR3: TGTGCCAGCAGCCCTATCCTGACGGGCGGAGAGACCCAGTACTTC.

V is TRBV30 and J is TRBJ2-1, with D hard to call. The CDR3 extends over 13 amino acids. Germline V lookup: CDR1 GTSNPN, CDR2 SVGIG (reference sequence). Trimming took off 4 bases at V and 2 bases at J, with 9 bases between the two ends. DNA of the CDR3: TGTGCCTGGAAGGACGGCGCCTACAATGAGCAGTTCTTC. Translating gives CAWKDGAYNEQFF.

This clonotype was found once. The rearrangement uses TRBV29-1 and TRBJ1-2, with D possibly being TRBD1 (6 bases). CDR1 is SQVTM, CDR2 ANQGSEA, per germline. Trimming shortened V by 5 bases and J by 4 bases, and 14 bases separated the two germline ends. This CDR3 has 13 amino acids. The CDR3 region has the DNA TGCAGCGTTTCGTGGGGGGCTGGCTATGGCTACACCTTC. It yields the protein CSVSWGAGYGYTF.

This clonotype was seen only once. The chain couples TRBV3-1 to TRBJ2-1, with 7 bases aligning to TRBD2. The CDR3 spans 15 residues. Germline CDR1 and CDR2: LGHDT and YNNKEL (reference sequence). V lost 1 base, J lost 1 base, and 1 base stayed unmatched. In DNA form, the CDR3 reads TGTGCCAGCAGCCAAGCGGGGGGATCCTACAATGAGCAGTTCTTC. Amino acid sequence: CASSQAGGSYNEQFF.

The chain combines TRBV3-1 with TRBJ1-1; no definite D call. V was pared by 6 bases and J by 2 bases, with 7 bases between. Germline lookup yields CDR1 LGHDT and CDR2 YNNKEL (reference sequence). The CDR3 is 12 amino acids. CDR3 in amino acids: CASSGYNTEAFF. In nucleotides, the CDR3 is TGTGCCAGCAGTGGGTATAACACTGAAGCTTTCTTT.

The chain employs TRBV23-1 and TRBJ1-5; 7 bases match TRBD1. TRBV23-1 is an ORF; its function is uncertain. V dropped 7 bases and J dropped 3; count of bases not matched to a gene: 6. This CDR3 is built from 14 residues. The CDR3 sequence is CASIDRALNQPQHF. In DNA form, the CDR3 reads TGCGCCAGCATAGACAGGGCCCTCAATCAGCCCCAGCATTTT.

The chain employs TRBV3-1 and TRBJ1-2; maybe TRBD1 (5 bases). CDR1 LGHDT and CDR2 YNNKEL come from the germline V gene (reference sequence). CDR3 length: 15 residues. The V end was cut by 4 bases, the J end by 0 bases, with 12 bases between. In nucleotides, the CDR3 is TGTGCCAGCAGCCGTAGCAGGGTTCCTAACTATGGCTACACCTTC. Its translation is CASSRSRVPNYGYTF.

The V call is TRBV12-5, the J call TRBJ1-2; 7 bases match TRBD1. CDR3 size: 12 residues. V was pared by 5 bases and J by 7 bases, with 4 bases of the junction left unmatched. The germline gives CDR1 LGHNT, CDR2 FRNRAP. For the CDR3, the DNA is TGTGCTAGTGGTCCAGGGGGACGTGGCTACACCTTC. It specifies CASGPGGRGYTF.

The V gene is TRBV12-3 or TRBV12-4, the J gene TRBJ2-2; TRBD2 is a possible D gene (7 bases). V was trimmed by 5 bases and J by 3 bases, leaving 16 bases between them. CDR3 size: 16 residues. CDR3 amino acids: CASSPPRGADTGELFF. In DNA form, the CDR3 reads TGTGCCAGCAGTCCTCCTCGGGGGGCAGACACCGGGGAGCTGTTTTTT.

Only one count was recorded for this clonotype. The gene calls are TRBV12-3 or TRBV12-4 and TRBJ2-1, with 7 bases fitting TRBD1. The CDR3 has 14 amino acids. V trimming: 2 bases; J trimming: 8 bases; junction bases outside the gene matches: 6. The CDR3: CASSLPRDSHEQFF. CDR3 nucleotide sequence: TGTGCCAGCAGTTTACCCAGGGACAGTCATGAGCAGTTCTTC.

The J gene is TRBJ1-2, the V gene TRBV29-1; D gene uncertain. Germline V gene lookup returns CDR1 SQVTM and CDR2 ANQGSEA. V was clipped by 7 bases and J by 0 bases, with 9 bases between them. This CDR3 has 12 residues. In nucleotides, the CDR3 is TGCAGCGCTCAGGATTCTAACTATGGCTACACCTTC. As protein: CSAQDSNYGYTF.

The chain carries TRBV2 and TRBJ2-7; 7 bases match TRBD1. V dropped 5 bases and J dropped 0; count of bases not matched to a gene: 4. The CDR3 spans 14 residues. Germline V gene sequence: CDR1 SNHLY, CDR2 FYNNEI. The CDR3 bases are TGTGCCAGCAGTCGGGACAGCGTCTCCTACGAGCAGTACTTC. Residues: CASSRDSVSYEQYF.

The V and J genes are TRBV9 and TRBJ1-4; D is unclear. There are 14 residues in the CDR3. Germline values: CDR1 SGDLS, CDR2 YYNGEE. V lost 1 base and J lost 7, with 11 bases in between. The CDR3 DNA reads TGTGCCAGCAGCGTACGGCCGGGTGGTGAAAAACTGTTTTTT. This translates into CASSVRPGGEKLFF.

The chain is built from TRBV4-2 and TRBJ1-1; maybe TRBD1 (5 bases). Trimming took off 5 bases at V and 8 bases at J, with 9 bases between the two ends. The V gene's germline CDR1 is LGHNA and CDR2 YNFKEQ. The CDR3 contains 11 residues. CDR3 in DNA: TGTGCCAGCAGCGCGACAGAAGAAGCTTTCTTT. Residues: CASSATEEAFF.

The chain employs TRBV5-4 and TRBJ1-2; possibly TRBD1 for D (6 bases). Germline V gene sequence: CDR1 SGHNT, CDR2 YYREEE (reference sequence). Trimming shortened V by 0 bases and J by 7 bases, and 16 bases separated the two germline ends. This CDR3 is 15 amino acids long. CDR3: CASSLEGRGLGGYTF. Written as DNA, the CDR3 is TGTGCCAGCAGCTTGGAGGGCAGGGGACTGGGTGGCTACACCTTC.

The V and J genes are TRBV30 and TRBJ2-7; 9 nucleotides align to TRBD1. Germline V CDR1 and CDR2: GTSNPN, SVGIG (reference sequence). After removal of 2 bases from V and 2 bases from J, the junction contained 10 bases not matched to a gene. This CDR3 is built from 16 residues. The DNA of the CDR3 is TGTGCCTGGAGTCCGCCGGGACAGGGAGTCCCCTACGAGCAGTACGTC. It encodes CAWSPPGQGVPYEQYV.

The chain is built from TRBV20-1 and TRBJ1-2, with no clear D. Germline values: CDR1 DFQATT, CDR2 SNEGSKA (reference sequence). Trimming left V 4 bases short and J 4 bases short, with 16 bases between. This CDR3 spans 14 amino acids. For the CDR3, the DNA is TGCAGTGCTAAACAACCGACCCTTCCCTATGGCTACACCTTC. The encoded protein is CSAKQPTLPYGYTF.

The V gene is TRBV7-8, the J gene TRBJ2-1; 7 nucleotides agree with TRBD1. There are 15 residues in the CDR3. Unmatched junction bases numbered 7, after V lost 4 bases and J lost 4 bases. Germline-derived CDR1 and CDR2 are SGHVS and FQNEAQ. The CDR3 reads CASSSTPGQYNEQFF. The CDR3 DNA sequence: TGTGCCAGCAGCTCTACCCCGGGACAGTACAATGAGCAGTTCTTC.

This clonotype was seen a few times. V and J are TRBV29-1 and TRBJ1-1; no clear D gene. The V end lost 3 bases, the J end lost 1 base, and 3 bases lay between the germline ends. This CDR3 comprises 11 residues. Germline CDR1 is SQVTM and CDR2 is ANQGSEA. In DNA, the CDR3 is TGCAGCGTTGAGAGGAACACTGAAGCTTTCTTT. This encodes CSVERNTEAFF.

The chain is built from TRBV12-3 or TRBV12-4 and TRBJ1-1; the D is unclear. This CDR3 has 14 residues. The V end lost 8 bases, the J end lost 4 bases, and 17 bases lay between the germline ends. CDR3 residues: CASQVLESSTEAFF. The CDR3 region has the DNA TGTGCCAGCCAGGTTCTGGAGAGTAGCACTGAAGCTTTCTTT.

The rearrangement links TRBV3-1 to TRBJ2-3; 7 nucleotides agree with TRBD2. Germline loops: CDR1 LGHDT, CDR2 YNNKEL (reference sequence). After removal of 5 bases from V and 5 bases from J, the junction contained 7 bases not matched to a gene. This CDR3 has 14 residues. CDR3 amino acids: CASSSPAGLDTQYF. The CDR3 DNA reads TGTGCCAGCAGCTCCCCAGCGGGGCTAGATACGCAGTATTTT.

The V and J genes are TRBV3-1 and TRBJ1-6, with D unresolved. The CDR3 sequence is 14 residues long. From germline, CDR1 is LGHDT and CDR2 YNNKEL (reference sequence). V gave up 7 bases and J gave up 5 bases, with 12 bases separating them. The CDR3 region has the DNA TGTGCCAGCACCTGGGGTCCGGATAATTCACCCCTCCACTTT. It specifies CASTWGPDNSPLHF.

This clonotype occurred once. The CDR3 nucleotides read TGTGCCAGCAGCCCCCTGACAGGGATGCGCTACGAGCAGTACTTC. This sequence encodes CASSPLTGMRYEQYF. This chain links TRBV7-9 with TRBJ2-7; TRBD1 aligns across 7 bases. The CDR3 sequence is 15 residues long. Germline values: CDR1 SEHNR, CDR2 FQNEAQ (reference sequence). V lost 5 bases to trimming and J lost 3 bases; unmatched junction nucleotides: 10.

The chain combines TRBV3-1 with TRBJ2-7, with 9 bases identical to TRBD1. Germline trimming cut 1 base from V and 5 bases from J; bases unmatched to any gene: 6. The CDR3 extends over 15 amino acids. Germline V lookup: CDR1 LGHDT, CDR2 YNNKEL (reference sequence). DNA for the CDR3: TGTGCCAGCAGCCAAGCCGGACAGGGGTACAACGAGCAGTACGTC. This translates into CASSQAGQGYNEQYV.